This T cell receptor (beta chain) was captured in a study of T-cell reconstitution after alpha-beta-depleted transplantation in children. This CDR3 has 15 amino acids. The V gene lost 5 bases and the J gene lost 3 bases, with 17 bases spanning the gap. Germline V lookup: CDR1 MNHNS, CDR2 SASEGT. It was with unique molecular identifiers that the TCRbeta library was prepared. TCRdb re-called the PCR reads with MiXCR, one entry per CDR3 protein. This table holds approximately 240,000 distinct CDR3 sequences, roughly a tenth found once. The V gene is TRBV6-1, the J gene TRBJ2-7; no firm D call. This TCR was sampled from a child younger than two with acute myeloid leukemia, due to receive a stem cell transplant. Specimen: PBMCs, collected before TCRalphabeta/CD19-depleted stem cell transplant. The CDR3 loop is CASSRPIGEYYEQYF. CDR3 coding DNA: TGTGCCAGCAGTCGCCCGATTGGAGAATACTACGAGCAGTACTTC.